Following are 20 T cell receptor beta chains from one sample sequenced in a study of early T cells in non-severe SARS-CoV-2 infection. TCRdb re-derived calls from the 5' RACE reads in MiXCR, one entry per CDR3 protein. The table shows 60,000 or so distinct CDR3 sequences, with more than 10% occurring only once. Sequencing was carried out using whole blood. These receptor sequences come from an adult who was a healthcare worker with PCR-confirmed SARS-CoV-2 infection or an uninfected control (not recorded which).

J is TRBJ1-1 and V is TRBV30; the D is unclear. The germline gives CDR1 GTSNPN, CDR2 SVGIG (reference sequence). This CDR3 is 11 amino acids long. Trimming took 3 bases from V and 2 from J, leaving 4 bases between them. CDR3 protein: CAWRDNTEAFF. CDR3 DNA sequence: TGTGCCTGGAGGGACAACACTGAAGCTTTCTTT.

This clonotype was seen many times. This sequence joins TRBV5-1 and TRBJ1-2; 10 bases are shared with TRBD1. The CDR3 covers 15 residues. Looked up from germline, CDR1 is SGHRS and CDR2 is YFSETQ. V shed 0 bases and J 5 bases; nucleotides not matched to a gene: 4. CDR3 coding DNA: TGCGCCAGCAGCTTGGCGACAGGGGGCGCATATGGCTACACCTTC. Its translation: CASSLATGGAYGYTF.

This clonotype came up many times. V gene TRBV7-3 combines with J gene TRBJ1-1; D is uncertain. The CDR3 has 13 residues. V was cut by 0 bases and J by 10 bases, with 12 bases left in between. In germline, CDR1 is SGHTA, CDR2 FQGTGA. DNA for the CDR3: TGTGCCAGCAGCTTAACTGTGGGCGGAAGAGCTTTCTTT. This sequence encodes CASSLTVGGRAFF. Looking up the rest from reference TRBV7-3 and TRBJ1-1 gives the full variable domain: GAGVSQTPSNKVTEKGKYVELRCDPISGHTALYWYRQSLGQGPEFLIYFQGTGAADDSGLPNDRFFAVRPEGSVSTLKIQRTERGDSAVYLCASSLTVGGRAFFGQGTRLTVV.

This clonotype appeared a few times. V usage is TRBV7-9 and J usage is TRBJ1-4, with no clear D. CDR1 and CDR2 from the germline V gene are SEHNR and FQNEAQ (reference sequence). The CDR3 totals 11 residues. V was trimmed by 3 bases and J by 4 bases, leaving 0 bases between them. CDR3: CASSFNEKLFF. The CDR3 DNA reads as TGTGCCAGCAGCTTTAATGAAAAACTGTTTTTT.

The chain uses TRBV20-1 and TRBJ2-1; unclear D gene. CDR1 and CDR2 from the germline V gene are DFQATT and SNEGSKA (reference sequence). The V end lost 6 bases, the J end lost 2 bases, and 11 bases lay between the germline ends. This CDR3 comprises 13 residues. CDR3 DNA: TGCAGTGCCAGTGGTGCGGCCTACAATGAGCAGTTCTTC. Protein product: CSASGAAYNEQFF.

As to this clonotype: At one end the junction does not follow the germline gene, possibly because of a read error. The gene calls are TRBV6-5 and TRBJ1-2; D call uncertain. This CDR3 region has 8 residues. Per germline, CDR1 MNHEY and CDR2 SVGAGI. CDR3 DNA: TGTGCCAGCGTGAAGAGGATTTTC. It is translated as CASVKRIF.

This clonotype was observed a handful of times. The chain recombines TRBV5-4 with TRBJ2-2; tentatively, D is TRBD1 or TRBD2 (6 bases each). CDR3 length equals 15 residues. Germline CDR1 SGHNT, CDR2 YYREEE (reference sequence). V was clipped by 4 bases and J by 1 base, with 11 bases between them. For the CDR3, the DNA is TGTGCCAGCAGCCCCGGGGGCTGGAACACCGGGGAGCTGTTTTTT. This translates into CASSPGGWNTGELFF.

This clonotype turned up a few times. The V and J genes are TRBV29-1 and TRBJ1-1; D not resolved. The CDR3 spans 12 residues. CDR1 SQVTM and CDR2 ANQGSEA come from the germline V gene. Trimming stripped 7 bases from V and 3 bases from J, with 12 bases between. This CDR3 is CSAYFEDTEAFF. The CDR3, as DNA: TGCAGCGCCTACTTTGAGGACACTGAAGCTTTCTTT.

This clonotype was recorded a few times. The rearrangement uses TRBV9 and TRBJ2-1; D might be TRBD1 (5 bases). CDR1 SGDLS and CDR2 YYNGEE come from the germline V gene. The CDR3 is 14 residues long. The V end lost 0 bases, the J end lost 4 bases, and 8 bases lay between the germline ends. The CDR3 reads CASSVGQGYNEQFF. The CDR3 coding sequence is TGTGCCAGCAGCGTAGGGCAGGGTTACAATGAGCAGTTCTTC.

There are a few counts of this clonotype. V gene TRBV6-2 or TRBV6-3 combines with J gene TRBJ2-2; D might be TRBD2 (5 bases). The V and J ends lost 2 bases and 7 bases respectively, with 14 bases between them. The CDR3 length is 15 residues. In germline, CDR1 is MNHEY, CDR2 SVGEGT. The CDR3 nucleotides are TGTGCCAGCAGTTACGCCGGACTCCTAAGCGGGGAGCTGTTTTTT. Translated, it gives CASSYAGLLSGELFF.

This clonotype has ten or more counts. The chain joins TRBV20-1 to TRBJ2-3, with 10 bases identical to TRBD2. With 2 bases clipped from V and 4 bases from J, the junction kept 6 bases outside the gene matches. The length of the CDR3 is 15 residues. Germline-derived CDR1 and CDR2 are DFQATT and SNEGSKA (reference sequence). In DNA, the CDR3 is TGCAGTGCTAGACAAGCGGGGGGGCAGTCAGATACGCAGTATTTT. This codes for CSARQAGGQSDTQYF.

The sample holds many counts of this clonotype. The rearrangement links TRBV28 to TRBJ1-1; D unclear. The CDR3 has 12 residues. Germline CDR1 and CDR2: MDHEN and SYDVKM. V lost 4 bases and J lost 1, with 4 bases in between. The CDR3 DNA sequence: TGTGCCAGCAGTTGGCAGAACACTGAAGCTTTCTTT. Amino acids: CASSWQNTEAFF.

For this clonotype: A much larger clone lies a single base off, so this may be a read error. The V gene is TRBV29-1, the J gene TRBJ2-1; no clear D gene. V was cut by 2 bases and J by 6 bases, with 2 bases left in between. The CDR3 has 10 residues. The germline V gene has CDR1 SQVTM and CDR2 ANQGSEA. DNA for the CDR3: TGCAGCGTTGAATCCAATGAGCAGTTCTTC. Amino acid sequence: CSVESNEQFF.

This clonotype was recorded a few times. The V gene is TRBV28, the J gene TRBJ1-1; D not certain. Germline-derived CDR1 and CDR2 are MDHEN and SYDVKM. With 7 bases removed from V and 0 bases from J, the gap between germline ends came to 3 bases. This CDR3 comprises 11 residues. The CDR3 loop reads CASNMNTEAFF. DNA of the CDR3: TGTGCCAGCAACATGAACACTGAAGCTTTCTTT.

This clonotype was counted only a few times. The chain employs TRBV6-6 and TRBJ2-3, with 8 bases aligning to TRBD2. V gave up 1 base and J gave up 5 bases; unmatched junction bases: 8. The germline V gene has CDR1 MNHNY and CDR2 SVGAGI (reference sequence). This CDR3 spans 16 amino acids. The DNA of the CDR3 is TGTGCCAGCAGTTACTTAGCGGGGCTGTTGGAAGATACGCAGTATTTT. Protein product: CASSYLAGLLEDTQYF.

This clonotype was seen at least ten times. This chain joins TRBV7-9 and TRBJ1-2, with no clear D. Trimming cost V 3 bases and J 3 bases, with 11 bases left between them. Germline V gene lookup returns CDR1 SEHNR and CDR2 FQNEAQ (reference sequence). The CDR3 sequence is 14 residues long. The CDR3 protein is CASSLRSQYYGYTF. The CDR3 bases are TGTGCCAGCAGCTTGAGATCACAGTACTATGGCTACACCTTC.

This clonotype showed up just a few times. The V call is TRBV28, the J call TRBJ1-5; possible D gene TRBD1, 5 bases. The CDR3 runs 13 residues. Germline V lookup: CDR1 MDHEN, CDR2 SYDVKM. Between the trimmed V and J ends, which lost 11 bases and 3 bases, there was a span of 14 bases. CDR3 nucleotides: TGTGCCTCGCGGCAGGGCTCCAATCAGCCCCAGCATTTT. The encoded protein is CASRQGSNQPQHF.

This clonotype was seen at least ten times. This chain joins TRBV4-3 and TRBJ2-2, with 7 bases lining up with TRBD2. Germline trimming cut 2 bases from V and 0 bases from J; bases unmatched to any gene: 3. CDR1 is LGHNA, CDR2 YSLEER, per germline. The length of the CDR3 is 16 residues. Written as DNA, the CDR3 is TGCGCCAGCAGCCAATTTACTAGCGCGAACACCGGGGAGCTGTTTTTT. Its protein product is CASSQFTSANTGELFF.

This chain connects TRBV7-3 to TRBJ2-5; perhaps TRBD1 as D (5 bases). CDR3 size: 13 residues. V was pared by 1 base and J by 3 bases, with 6 bases between. CDR1 is SGHTA and CDR2 is FQGTGA in the germline V gene. The CDR3 spells CASSLNRKETQYF. CDR3 DNA: TGTGCCAGCAGCTTAAACAGGAAAGAGACCCAGTACTTC.

There are many counts of this clonotype. The rearrangement uses TRBV19 and TRBJ2-7; the D gene is possibly TRBD2 (7 bases). V lost 3 bases to trimming and J lost 2 bases, with 14 bases between them. CDR1 is LNHDA, CDR2 SQIVND, per germline (reference sequence). The CDR3 extends over 15 amino acids. In DNA, the CDR3 is TGTGCCAGTAGTATTCGTGAGGGGGGGCCCTACGAGCAGTACTTC. Its protein is CASSIREGGPYEQYF. Looking up the rest from reference TRBV19 and TRBJ2-7 gives the full variable domain: DGGITQSPKYLFRKEGQNVTLSCEQNLNHDAMYWYRQDPGQGLRLIYYSQIVNDFQKGDIAEGYSVSREKKESFPLTVTSAQKNPTAFYLCASSIREGGPYEQYFGPGTRLTVT.